This T cell receptor (beta chain) is drawn from a study of shared T cell receptors in the human thymus (TCRdb year 2021). Background on the whole study: The study examined how self-reactive, shared T-cell receptor alpha chains are generated in the human thymus.

The library relied on the immunoSEQ multiplex PCR assay. TCRdb took over this immuneACCESS table, retaining in-frame rearrangements with V and J assigned. Such tables are incomplete; in checked studies, under half of the missing clones stem from an unresolved V gene, and the remainder is unexplained. This sample is represented by more than 550,000 clones; 87% of them were singletons. 0.009% to 0.0095% of the sample goes to the ten largest clones. In the case of this clone: What antigen it recognizes has not been identified. Base qualities are not provided; no much larger clone lies one nucleotide away.

The same data also went into a second study, on human thymus T cells. As noted in the second study: Immunologically healthy infants undergoing open corrective cardiac surgery for congenital heart defects in Finland were used as donors. Thymus tissue was collected as surgical resects that were removed during corrective cardiac surgery. Biased V and J gene segment usage appeared to be present in both thymic and peripheral blood repertoires. The related research found that thymic TCR repertoires overlapped highly between unrelated individuals. The study characterized TCR alpha and beta repertoires from eight infant thymus samples and a few related peripheral blood samples. Donor ages ranged from about 7 to 244 days, and the cohort comprised about 6 male and two female infants. Thymocytes were mechanically released from the tissue and were stored as pellets of roughly 9-30 million cells at -70 degrees C. Genomic DNA was extracted from frozen cell pellets with a QIAsymphony instrument. The immunoSEQ multiplex PCR assay was used to amplify the TCRB and TCRAD loci from a standardized quantity of quality-controlled genomic DNA. Amplicons spanned the V(D)J region at a length sufficient to cover the CDR3 and identify V and J genes. Amplicon sequencing was performed on an Illumina platform through the commercial immunoSEQ service. Corrections for primer bias and sequencing errors followed previously described methods, while TCRAD and TCRB definitions were based on the IMGT database. Analysis of the repertoires was done with immunoSEQ Analyzer 3.0 and VDJTools and included basic statistics, V/J segment usage, diversity estimates, rarefaction and pairwise overlap. To estimate diversity, the Chao1, ChaoE, Efron-Thisted, Shannon and inverse Simpson indices were applied, and diversity was also estimated on datasets down-sampled to the smallest sample. Repertoire overlap was assessed by strict matching of CDR3 nucleotide sequence, V gene and J gene, and clustering was done by Jaccard-based multidimensional scaling. On average, thymus samples gave 750,000 to 1,000,000 unique TCRB clonotypes, whereas blood samples gave 80,000 to 85,000.

Sequencing was carried out using thymocytes. The receptor was isolated from a boy younger than two with a congenital heart defect. Donor details come from another sample of the same person, matched by shared clones.

The CDR3 amino acid sequence is: CASSEGGRDGYTF. The sequenced DNA: TGTGCCAGCAGTGAGGGGGGGCGCGATGGCTACACCTTC. This receptor chain uses TRBV2 and TRBJ1-2; 6 matching bases give a weak D call of TRBD1. Inclusive of the bounding cysteine and phenylalanine, the CDR3 is 13 residues long. Of the read, only the CDR3 DNA is kept; its 39 bases are in frame from base 1. Trimming at the junction amounts to 3 bases on V and 6 bases on J, and the germline ends lie 11 bases apart. Via the germline V gene, CDR1 is SNHLY and CDR2 FYNNEI.